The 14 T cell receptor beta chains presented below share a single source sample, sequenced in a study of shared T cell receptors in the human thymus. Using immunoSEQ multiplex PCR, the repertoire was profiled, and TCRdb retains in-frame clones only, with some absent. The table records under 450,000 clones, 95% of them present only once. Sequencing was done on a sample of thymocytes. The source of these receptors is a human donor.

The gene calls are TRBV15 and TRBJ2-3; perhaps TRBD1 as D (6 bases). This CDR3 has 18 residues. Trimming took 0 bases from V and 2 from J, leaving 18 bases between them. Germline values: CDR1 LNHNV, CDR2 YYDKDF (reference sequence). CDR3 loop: CATSRDWTQGFFTDTQYF. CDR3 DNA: TGTGCCACCAGCAGAGATTGGACACAGGGCTTTTTCACAGATACGCAGTATTTT.

The chain's CDR3 is CASSVEGQPYEQFF. The CDR3 DNA is TGTGCCAGCAGCGTAGAGGGACAGCCTTATGAGCAGTTCTTC. The V gene is TRBV9, the J gene TRBJ2-1; 7 bases are shared with TRBD1. V dropped 0 bases and J dropped 8; count of bases not matched to a gene: 5. CDR3 length: 14 amino acids. CDR1 and CDR2 from the germline V gene are SGDLS and YYNGEE.

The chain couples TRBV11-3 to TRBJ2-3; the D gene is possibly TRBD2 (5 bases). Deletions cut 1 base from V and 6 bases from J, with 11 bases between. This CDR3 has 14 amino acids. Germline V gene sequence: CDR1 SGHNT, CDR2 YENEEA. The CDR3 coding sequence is TGTGCCAGCAGCTTAGCGACTCCGGGGGATACGCAGTATTTT. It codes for CASSLATPGDTQYF.

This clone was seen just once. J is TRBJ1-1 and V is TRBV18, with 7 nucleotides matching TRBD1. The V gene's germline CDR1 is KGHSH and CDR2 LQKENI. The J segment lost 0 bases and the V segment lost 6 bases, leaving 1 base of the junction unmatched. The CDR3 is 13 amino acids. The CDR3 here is CASSGQVNTEAFF. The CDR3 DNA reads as TGTGCCAGCTCCGGACAGGTGAACACTGAAGCTTTCTTT. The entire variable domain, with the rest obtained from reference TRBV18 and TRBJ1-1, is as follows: NAGVMQNPRHLVRRRGQEARLRCSPMKGHSHVYWYRQLPEEGLKFMVYLQKENIIDESGMPKERFSAEFPKEGPSILRIQQVVRGDSAAYFCASSGQVNTEAFFGQGTRLTVV.

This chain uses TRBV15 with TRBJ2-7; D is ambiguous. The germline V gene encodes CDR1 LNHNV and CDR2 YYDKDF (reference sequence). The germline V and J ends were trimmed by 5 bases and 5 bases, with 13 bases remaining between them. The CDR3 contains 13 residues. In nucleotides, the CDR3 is TGTGCCACCAGCCTACCGGAAGGCGACGAGCAGTACTTC. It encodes CATSLPEGDEQYF. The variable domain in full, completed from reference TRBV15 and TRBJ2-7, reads DAMVIQNPRYQVTQFGKPVTLSCSQTLNHNVMYWYQQKSSQAPKLLFHYYDKDFNNEADTPDNFQSRRPNTSFCFLDIRSPGLGDTAMYLCATSLPEGDEQYFGPGTRLTVT.

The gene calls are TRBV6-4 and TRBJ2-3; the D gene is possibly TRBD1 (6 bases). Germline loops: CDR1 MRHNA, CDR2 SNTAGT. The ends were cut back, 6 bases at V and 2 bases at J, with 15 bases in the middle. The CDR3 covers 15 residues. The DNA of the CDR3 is TGTGCCAGCAGCTACTCAGGGGATCTCACAGATACGCAGTATTTT. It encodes CASSYSGDLTDTQYF.

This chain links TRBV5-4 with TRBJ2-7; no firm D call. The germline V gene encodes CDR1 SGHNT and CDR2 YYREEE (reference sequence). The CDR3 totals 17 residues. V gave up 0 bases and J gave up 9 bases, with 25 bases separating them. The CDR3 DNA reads TGTGCCAGCAGCTTGGATCTTTCCCCGGACGTTTACGAGTTGCAGTACTTC. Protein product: CASSLDLSPDVYELQYF. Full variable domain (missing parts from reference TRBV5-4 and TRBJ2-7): ETGVTQSPTHLIKTRGQQVTLRCSSQSGHNTVSWYQQALGQGPQFIFQYYREEENGRGNFPPRFSGLQFPNYSSELNVNALELDDSALYLCASSLDLSPDVYELQYFGPGTRLTVT.

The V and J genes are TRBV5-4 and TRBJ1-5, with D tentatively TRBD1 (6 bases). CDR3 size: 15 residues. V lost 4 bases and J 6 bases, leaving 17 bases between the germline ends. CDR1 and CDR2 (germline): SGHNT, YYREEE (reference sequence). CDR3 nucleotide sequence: TGTGCCAGCAGCCCGACACCGGGGGCCCCTCAGCCCCAGCATTTT. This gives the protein CASSPTPGAPQPQHF.

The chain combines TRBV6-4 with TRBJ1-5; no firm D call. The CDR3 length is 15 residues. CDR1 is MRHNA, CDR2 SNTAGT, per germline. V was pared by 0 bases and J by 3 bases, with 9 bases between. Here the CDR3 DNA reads TGTGCCAGCAGTGACTCGGGATTGTTCAATCAGCCCCAGCATTTT. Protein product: CASSDSGLFNQPQHF.

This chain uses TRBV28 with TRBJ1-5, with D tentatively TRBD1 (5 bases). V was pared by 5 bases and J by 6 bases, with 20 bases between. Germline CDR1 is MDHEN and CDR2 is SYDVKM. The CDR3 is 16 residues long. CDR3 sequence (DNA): TGTGCCAGCAGTCTCTCCGGGACCTTCAGTGGTCAGCCCCAGCATTTT. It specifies CASSLSGTFSGQPQHF. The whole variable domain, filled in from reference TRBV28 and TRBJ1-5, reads DVKVTQSSRYLVKRTGEKVFLECVQDMDHENMFWYRQDPGLGLRLIYFSYDVKMKEKGDIPEGYSVSREKKERFSLILESASTNQTSMYLCASSLSGTFSGQPQHFGDGTRLSIL.

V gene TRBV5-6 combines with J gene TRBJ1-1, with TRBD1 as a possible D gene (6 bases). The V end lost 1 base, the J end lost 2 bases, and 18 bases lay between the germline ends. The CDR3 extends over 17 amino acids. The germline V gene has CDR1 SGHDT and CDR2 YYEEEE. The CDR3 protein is CASSLPRQDRINTEAFF. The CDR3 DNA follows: TGTGCCAGCAGCTTGCCAAGACAGGACCGGATCAACACTGAAGCTTTCTTT.

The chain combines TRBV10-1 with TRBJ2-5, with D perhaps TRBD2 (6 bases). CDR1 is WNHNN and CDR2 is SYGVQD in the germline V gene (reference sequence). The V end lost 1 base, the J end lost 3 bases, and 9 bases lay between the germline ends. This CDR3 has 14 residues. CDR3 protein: CASSEFPSEETQYF. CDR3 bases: TGCGCCAGCAGTGAGTTCCCTAGCGAAGAGACCCAGTACTTC.

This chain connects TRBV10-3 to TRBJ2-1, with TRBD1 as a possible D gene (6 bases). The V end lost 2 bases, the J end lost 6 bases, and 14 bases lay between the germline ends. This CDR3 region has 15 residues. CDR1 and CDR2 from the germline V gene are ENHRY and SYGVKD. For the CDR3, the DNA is TGTGCCATCAGTGAGAGGGGGAATGGGGGCAATGAGCAGTTCTTC. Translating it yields CAISERGNGGNEQFF.

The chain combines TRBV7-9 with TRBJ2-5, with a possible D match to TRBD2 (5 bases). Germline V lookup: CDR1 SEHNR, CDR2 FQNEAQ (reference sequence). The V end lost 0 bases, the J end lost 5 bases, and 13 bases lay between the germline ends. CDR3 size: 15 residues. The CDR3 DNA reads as TGTGCCAGCAGCTTAGCGTCGGGGTTCGAGGAGACCCAGTACTTC. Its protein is CASSLASGFEETQYF.